This TCR beta chain was documented in a study of cytomegalovirus exposure and HLA in healthy donors. Study observations and caveats: Despite most TCR sequences being rare, some public TCRs occurred in many donors.

The primer mix had 60 Vbeta and 13 Jbeta primers. In the original processing: Among the unique TCR beta chains that a later analysis counted, about 84 million in all, 10 million to 13 million were shared. Generated by immunoSEQ multiplex PCR, the TCRdb table keeps only in-frame clones and is missing some. V and J calls and clone size are as listed in that table; D and trimming were resolved from the DNA. This sample has 90,000 to 140,000 clones, with under 85% found just once. In regard to this clone: Its antigen is not known.

V was shortened by 0 bases and J by 4 bases, with 9 bases between the two germline ends. The germline V gene encodes CDR1 SEHNR and CDR2 FQNEAQ (reference sequence). The CDR3 consists of 15 residues. Sample: PBMCs. V usage is TRBV7-9 and J usage is TRBJ1-4; TRBD1 might be the D (5 bases). The TCR originated in a middle-aged woman in good health and CMV-seropositive. The CDR3 DNA reads as TGTGCCAGCAGCTTAGCGGGGCAGCGTAATGAAAAACTGTTTTTT. It codes for CASSLAGQRNEKLFF.